The 9 T cell receptor beta chains below all came from one sample that was sequenced in a study of persistence of HIV-infected CD4 T cells. What these receptors recognize is not known. The stimulus was lysate of CMV-infected fibroblasts, 9 to 10 ug/mL. Sorted nonresponding memory CD4+ T cells were CD40L-negative, CD69-negative, CD45RO-high. The libraries were made with immunoSEQ version 4 in survey mode. The method was immunoSEQ multiplex PCR; TCRdb's version includes in-frame clones alone and lacks a portion of them. The table shows approximately 31,000 clones, with roughly 80% occurring only once. The sequenced sample was CD4+ T cells sorted from PBMCs after roughly 18-hour stimulation, obtained from a patient who received antiretroviral therapy. Receptor source: an adult man with HIV who was CMV-seropositive.

The chain employs TRBV3-1 (or the pseudogene TRBV3-2) and TRBJ1-4; tentatively, D is TRBD1 (5 bases). The germline V gene has CDR1 LGHDT and CDR2 YNNKEL (reference sequence). CDR3 length equals 14 residues. V was clipped by 6 bases and J by 8 bases, with 16 bases between them. CDR3 sequence: CASSKWGVEEKLFF. Here the CDR3 DNA reads TGTGCCAGCAGTAAGTGGGGGGTTGAGGAAAAACTGTTTTTT.

This chain links TRBV6-5 with TRBJ2-5; 8 nucleotides agree with TRBD1. The CDR3 sequence is 14 residues long. Germline V CDR1 and CDR2: MNHEY, SVGAGI. The J segment lost 2 bases and the V segment lost 5 bases, leaving 4 bases of the junction unmatched. CDR3 bases: TGTGCCAGCAGTAGGACAGGGTCGCAAGAGACCCAGTACTTC. Translation: CASSRTGSQETQYF.

The V gene is TRBV30, the J gene TRBJ2-5; D possibly corresponds to TRBD1 (5 bases). The length of the CDR3 is 13 residues. Germline V gene lookup returns CDR1 GTSNPN and CDR2 SVGIG (reference sequence). The V end was cut by 1 base, the J end by 9 bases, with 15 bases between. CDR3 amino acids: CAWSGLTQGPQYF. CDR3 DNA sequence: TGTGCCTGGAGTGGACTCACCCAGGGTCCCCAGTACTTC.

The chain is built from TRBV18 and TRBJ2-1; tentative D call: TRBD2 (6 bases). The ends were cut back, 3 bases at V and 8 bases at J, with 11 bases in the middle. This CDR3 region has 13 residues. The germline CDR1 and CDR2 sequences are KGHSH and LQKENI. The CDR3 nucleotides read TGTGCCAGCTCACCGGGACTCGATGATGAGCAGTTCTTC. Encoded protein: CASSPGLDDEQFF.

This sequence joins TRBV24-1 and TRBJ2-4; a weak D match, TRBD1 (5 bases). The V and J ends lost 3 bases and 4 bases respectively, with 15 bases between them. CDR1 is KGHDR, CDR2 SFDVKD, per germline. This CDR3 is built from 16 residues. The CDR3 loop is CATSDGAAGSKNIQYF. As DNA, the CDR3 is TGTGCCACCAGTGATGGGGCGGCAGGGTCGAAAAACATTCAGTACTTC.

This clone was observed a few times. The V gene is TRBV11-3, the J gene TRBJ2-2; 10 bases agree with TRBD2. V shed 5 bases, J shed 1 base, and the junction held 4 bases outside the gene matches. Germline assignment: CDR1 SGHNT and CDR2 YENEEA. The CDR3 contains 16 residues. The DNA of the CDR3 is TGTGCCAGCAGCGCCCGACTAGCGGGGAACACCGGGGAGCTGTTTTTT. Translation gives CASSARLAGNTGELFF. The complete variable domain, with remaining parts taken from reference TRBV11-3 and TRBJ2-2, reads EAGVVQSPRYKIIEKKQPVAFWCNPISGHNTLYWYLQNLGQGPELLIRYENEEAVDDSQLPKDRFSAERLKGVDSTLKIQPAELGDSAVYLCASSARLAGNTGELFFGEGSRLTVL.

In DNA form, the CDR3 reads TGTGCCATTCCGGGGCCCTACCATAACTATGGCTACACCTTC. The encoded protein is CAIPGPYHNYGYTF. The J gene is TRBJ1-2, the V gene TRBV28; D is possibly TRBD1 (5 bases). In germline, CDR1 is MDHEN, CDR2 SYDVKM. The CDR3 runs to 14 residues. Trimming took 10 bases from V and 1 from J, leaving 16 bases between them.

V and J are TRBV10-2 and TRBJ2-2; 10 bases match TRBD2. J was trimmed by 9 bases and V by 7 bases; bases with no gene match: 14. Germline assignment: CDR1 WSHSY and CDR2 SAAADI. CDR3 length equals 16 residues. In DNA form, the CDR3 reads TGCGCCAGCACGCTCACCGGACTAGCGGACTCGAGGGAGCTGTTTTTT. This sequence encodes CASTLTGLADSRELFF.

V gene TRBV29-1 combines with J gene TRBJ2-1; TRBD2 matches at 13 bases. Germline CDR1 reads SQVTM; CDR2 reads ANQGSEA. This CDR3 spans 18 amino acids. The J segment lost 2 bases and the V segment lost 1 base, leaving 8 bases of the junction unmatched. The CDR3 DNA reads TGCAGCGTTGAAGGGGCCCTCGGACTAGCGGGGGCCTACAATGAGCAGTTCTTC. The encoded protein is CSVEGALGLAGAYNEQFF.